Described below is a single TCR beta chain sequence and its context. Its antigen is currently unknown. Germline CDR1 is DFQATT and CDR2 is SNEGSKA (reference sequence). Trimming took 0 bases from V and 4 from J, leaving 13 bases between them. The CDR3 totals 14 residues. This record belongs to a study of blood T cells in healthy people across ages. Overall study results and limits: Any conclusive comparison of naive versus antigen-experienced cells was prevented by using unsorted PBMCs. Roughly linearly, TCR beta diversity per million T cells fell as age increased.

The use of a sample-barcoded 5' primer and a J-beta primer mix characterized a second PCR of about 7 to 12 cycles. Using its own MiXCR run on the 5' RACE reads, TCRdb lists one record per CDR3 protein. Here the sample spans over a million distinct CDR3 sequences, around 43% being singletons. The receptor was derived from a woman aged 60-75 years in good health. The gene calls are TRBV20-1 and TRBJ2-7; D is perhaps TRBD2 (5 bases). The material sequenced was blood. The CDR3 region has the DNA TGCAGTGCTAGAGATCGGTCGAGCGGATACGAGCAGTACTTC. This gives the protein CSARDRSSGYEQYF.